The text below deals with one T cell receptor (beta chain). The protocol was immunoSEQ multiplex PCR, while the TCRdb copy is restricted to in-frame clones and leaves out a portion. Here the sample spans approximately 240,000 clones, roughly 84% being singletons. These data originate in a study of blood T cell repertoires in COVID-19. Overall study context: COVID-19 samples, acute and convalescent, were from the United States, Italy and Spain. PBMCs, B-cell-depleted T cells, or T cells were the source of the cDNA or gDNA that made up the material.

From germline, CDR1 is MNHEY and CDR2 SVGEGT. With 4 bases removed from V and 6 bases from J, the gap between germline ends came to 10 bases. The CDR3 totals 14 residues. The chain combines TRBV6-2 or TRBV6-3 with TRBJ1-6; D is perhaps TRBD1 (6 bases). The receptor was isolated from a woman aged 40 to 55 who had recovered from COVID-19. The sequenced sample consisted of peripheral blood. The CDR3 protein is CASSLGQPNSPLHF. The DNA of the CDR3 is TGTGCCAGCAGTTTAGGACAGCCTAATTCACCCCTCCACTTT.